The present T cell receptor beta chain was sequenced within a study of cytomegalovirus exposure and HLA in healthy donors. Study findings and constraints: The study recorded 150 to 200 TCR beta chains that were cytomegalovirus-associated. One later analysis, an examination of the roughly 130 validation repertoires, found that first-cohort TCR clusters tended to co-occur in them.

The donors were in the roughly 110-subject validation cohort, distinct from the approximately 730-subject first cohort. With respect to this clone: Its specificity is not known.

The method was immunoSEQ multiplex PCR; TCRdb's version includes in-frame clones alone and lacks a portion of them. The sample yields around 250,000 clones, around 91% seen once. The clonotype comes from a woman between 25 and 40 years old in good health and CMV-seronegative. The specimen sequenced was PBMCs.

The CDR3 spells CASSPTSGLTRTDTQYF. CDR3 DNA sequence: TGTGCCAGCAGCCCGACTAGCGGGCTAACGCGCACAGATACGCAGTATTTT. V and J are TRBV7-2 and TRBJ2-3; 10 nucleotides align to TRBD2. Per germline, CDR1 SGHTA and CDR2 FQGNSA. The CDR3 sequence is 17 residues long. With 5 bases clipped from V and 1 base from J, the junction kept 9 bases outside the gene matches.